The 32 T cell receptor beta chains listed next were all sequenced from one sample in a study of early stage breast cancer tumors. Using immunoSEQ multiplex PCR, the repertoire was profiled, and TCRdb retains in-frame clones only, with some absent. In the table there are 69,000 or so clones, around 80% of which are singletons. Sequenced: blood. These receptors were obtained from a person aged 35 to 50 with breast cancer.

CDR3 loop: CASGTDYNEQFF. In DNA, the CDR3 is TGTGCCAGCGGGACGGACTACAATGAGCAGTTCTTC. The chain carries TRBV7-2 and TRBJ2-1; D assignment may be TRBD1 or TRBD2 (5 bases each). Trimming pared 8 bases from V and 3 bases from J, leaving 8 bases between. The CDR3 has 12 residues. The germline gives CDR1 SGHTA, CDR2 FQGNSA.

The DNA for the CDR3 is TGTGCCAGCATGGAAGGATCTGGGGCCAACGTCCTGACTTTC. Encoded protein: CASMEGSGANVLTF. The chain is built from TRBV6-4 and TRBJ2-6; D gene uncertain. Germline CDR1 is MRHNA and CDR2 is SNTAGT. Trimming took 7 bases from V and 1 from J, leaving 8 bases between them. CDR3 length: 14 amino acids.

CDR3 sequence reads: CAWTPPGQGSDTQYF. The CDR3 DNA follows: TGTGCCTGGACCCCTCCGGGACAGGGATCAGATACGCAGTATTTT. The gene calls are TRBV30 and TRBJ2-3; 9 nucleotides match TRBD1. Germline V gene data show CDR1 as GTSNPN and CDR2 as SVGIG (reference sequence). The CDR3 has 15 residues. Germline trimming cut 4 bases from V and 4 bases from J; bases unmatched to any gene: 9.

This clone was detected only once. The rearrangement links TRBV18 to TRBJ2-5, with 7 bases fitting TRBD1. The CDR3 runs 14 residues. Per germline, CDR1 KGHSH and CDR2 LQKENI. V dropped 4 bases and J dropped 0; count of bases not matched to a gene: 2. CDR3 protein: CASSRTGDQETQYF. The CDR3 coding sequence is TGTGCCAGCTCACGAACAGGGGACCAAGAGACCCAGTACTTC.

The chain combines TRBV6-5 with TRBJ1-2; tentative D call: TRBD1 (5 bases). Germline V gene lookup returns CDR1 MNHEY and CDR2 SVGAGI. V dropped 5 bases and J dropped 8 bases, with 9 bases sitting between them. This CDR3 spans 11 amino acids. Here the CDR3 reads CASSPGLGYTF. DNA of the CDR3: TGTGCCAGCAGTCCAGGGCTCGGCTACACCTTC.

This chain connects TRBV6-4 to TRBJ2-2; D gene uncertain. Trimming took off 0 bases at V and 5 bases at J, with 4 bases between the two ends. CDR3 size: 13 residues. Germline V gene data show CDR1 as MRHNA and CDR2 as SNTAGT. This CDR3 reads CASSDSGTGELFF. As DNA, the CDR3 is TGTGCCAGCAGTGACTCGGGGACCGGGGAGCTGTTTTTT.

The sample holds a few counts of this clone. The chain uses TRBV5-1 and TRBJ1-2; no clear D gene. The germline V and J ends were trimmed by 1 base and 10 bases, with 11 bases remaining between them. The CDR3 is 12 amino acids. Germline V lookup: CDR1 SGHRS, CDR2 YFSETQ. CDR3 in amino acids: CASSLRSSAYTF. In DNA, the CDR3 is TGCGCCAGCAGCTTGAGGTCCTCCGCCTACACCTTC.

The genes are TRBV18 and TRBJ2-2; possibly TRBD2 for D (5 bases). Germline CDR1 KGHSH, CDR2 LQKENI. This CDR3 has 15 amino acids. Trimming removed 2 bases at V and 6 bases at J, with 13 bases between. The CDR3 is CASSPKTIESGELFF. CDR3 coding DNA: TGTGCCAGCTCACCAAAGACTATAGAATCCGGGGAGCTGTTTTTT.

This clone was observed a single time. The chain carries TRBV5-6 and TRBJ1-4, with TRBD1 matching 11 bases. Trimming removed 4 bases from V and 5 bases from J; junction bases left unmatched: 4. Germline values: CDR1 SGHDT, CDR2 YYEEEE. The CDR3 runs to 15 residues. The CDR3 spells CASSLRTGGNEKLFF. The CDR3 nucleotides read TGTGCCAGCAGCCTACGGACAGGGGGCAATGAAAAACTGTTTTTT.

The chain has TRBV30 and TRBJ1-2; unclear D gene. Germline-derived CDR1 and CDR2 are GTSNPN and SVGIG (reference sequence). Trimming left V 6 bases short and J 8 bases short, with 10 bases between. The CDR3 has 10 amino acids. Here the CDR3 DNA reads TGTGCCTGCAGATTGGGAGGCTACACCTTC. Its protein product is CACRLGGYTF.

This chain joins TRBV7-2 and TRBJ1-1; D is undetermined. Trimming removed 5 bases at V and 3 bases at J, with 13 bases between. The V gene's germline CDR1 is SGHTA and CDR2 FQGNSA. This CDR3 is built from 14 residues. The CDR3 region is CASSPRREDTEAFF. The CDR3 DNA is TGTGCCAGCAGCCCGAGGAGGGAGGACACTGAAGCTTTCTTT.

In DNA, the CDR3 is TGTGCCATCAGTGAGCGAGCGGGAGGGAACAATGAGCAGTTCTTC. Its protein is CAISERAGGNNEQFF. The rearrangement links TRBV10-3 to TRBJ2-1, with 10 nucleotides matching TRBD2. CDR1 ENHRY and CDR2 SYGVKD come from the germline V gene. V lost 2 bases, J lost 5 bases, and 3 bases stayed unmatched. The CDR3 loop spans 15 amino acids.

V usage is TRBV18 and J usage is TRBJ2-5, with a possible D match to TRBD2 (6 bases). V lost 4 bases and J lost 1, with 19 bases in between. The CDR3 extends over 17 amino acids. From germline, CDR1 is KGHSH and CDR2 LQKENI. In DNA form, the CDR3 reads TGTGCCAGCTCACTAAGGACTACCTCAGGATCCCAAGAGACCCAGTACTTC. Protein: CASSLRTTSGSQETQYF.

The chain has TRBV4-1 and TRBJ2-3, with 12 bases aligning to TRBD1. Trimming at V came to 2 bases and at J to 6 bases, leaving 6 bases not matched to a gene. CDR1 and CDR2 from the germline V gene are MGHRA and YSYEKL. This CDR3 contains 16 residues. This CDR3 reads CASSQNPGQGADTQYF. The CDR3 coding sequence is TGCGCCAGCAGCCAAAACCCGGGACAGGGGGCTGATACGCAGTATTTT.

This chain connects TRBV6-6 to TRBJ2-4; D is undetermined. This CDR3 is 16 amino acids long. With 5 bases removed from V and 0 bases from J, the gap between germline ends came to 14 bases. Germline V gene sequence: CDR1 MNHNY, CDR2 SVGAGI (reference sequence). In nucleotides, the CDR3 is TGTGCCAGCAGTGCCGACGGCCCTTTAGCCAAAAACATTCAGTACTTC. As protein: CASSADGPLAKNIQYF.

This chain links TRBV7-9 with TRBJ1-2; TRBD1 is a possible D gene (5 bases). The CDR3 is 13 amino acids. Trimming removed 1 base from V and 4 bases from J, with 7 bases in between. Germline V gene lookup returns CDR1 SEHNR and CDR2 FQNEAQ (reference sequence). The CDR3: CASSLEGLYGYTF. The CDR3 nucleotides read TGTGCCAGCAGCTTAGAGGGACTCTATGGCTACACCTTC. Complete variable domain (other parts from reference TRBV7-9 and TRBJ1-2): DTGVSQNPRHKITKRGQNVTFRCDPISEHNRLYWYRQTLGQGPEFLTYFQNEAQLEKSRLLSDRFSAERPKGSFSTLEIQRTEQGDSAMYLCASSLEGLYGYTFGSGTRLTVV.

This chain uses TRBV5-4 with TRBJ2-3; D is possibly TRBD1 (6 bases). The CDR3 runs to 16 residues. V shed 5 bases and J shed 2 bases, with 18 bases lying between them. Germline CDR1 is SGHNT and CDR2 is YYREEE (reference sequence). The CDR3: CASSRSPDRNTDTQYF. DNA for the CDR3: TGTGCCAGCAGTCGATCCCCGGACAGAAACACAGATACGCAGTATTTT.

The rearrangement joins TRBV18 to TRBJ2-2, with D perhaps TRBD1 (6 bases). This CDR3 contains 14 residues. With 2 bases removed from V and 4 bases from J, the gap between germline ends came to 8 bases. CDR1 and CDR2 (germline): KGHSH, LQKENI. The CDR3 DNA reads TGTGCCAGCTCACCAATACAGGGCACCGGGGAGCTGTTTTTT. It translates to CASSPIQGTGELFF.

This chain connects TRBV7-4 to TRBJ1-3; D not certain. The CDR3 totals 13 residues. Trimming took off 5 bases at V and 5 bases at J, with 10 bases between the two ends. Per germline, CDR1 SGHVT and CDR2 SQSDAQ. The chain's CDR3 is CASSLRRRNTIYF. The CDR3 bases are TGTGCCAGCAGCCTTCGACGGAGAAACACCATATATTTT.

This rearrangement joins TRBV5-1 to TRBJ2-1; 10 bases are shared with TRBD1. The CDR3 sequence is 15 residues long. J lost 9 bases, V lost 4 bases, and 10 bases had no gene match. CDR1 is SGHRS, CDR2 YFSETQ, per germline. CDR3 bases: TGCGCCAGCAGCCTGGGACAGGGGTTGAAGACTGAGCAGTTCTTC. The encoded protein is CASSLGQGLKTEQFF.

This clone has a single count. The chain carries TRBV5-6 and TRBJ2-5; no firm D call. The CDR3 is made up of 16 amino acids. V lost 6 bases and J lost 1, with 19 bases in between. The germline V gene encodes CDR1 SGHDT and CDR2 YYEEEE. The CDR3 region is CASTHFTWQSQETQYF. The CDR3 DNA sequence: TGTGCCAGCACCCATTTTACGTGGCAGAGCCAAGAGACCCAGTACTTC.

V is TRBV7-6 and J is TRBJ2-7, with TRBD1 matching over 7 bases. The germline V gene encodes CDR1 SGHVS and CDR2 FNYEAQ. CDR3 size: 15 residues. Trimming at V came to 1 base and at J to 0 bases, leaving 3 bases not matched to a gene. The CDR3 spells CASSLEAGGSYEQYF. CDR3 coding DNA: TGTGCCAGCAGCTTAGAGGCAGGGGGCTCCTACGAGCAGTACTTC.

CDR3 amino acids: CASSYEPQGSSDTQYF. The CDR3 nucleotides read TGCGCCAGCAGTTACGAGCCACAGGGGAGCTCAGATACGCAGTATTTT. The genes are TRBV5-1 and TRBJ2-3, with 7 bases fitting TRBD1. Germline CDR1 and CDR2: SGHRS and YFSETQ. Trimming cost V 5 bases and J 4 bases; bases outside gene matches: 13. This CDR3 comprises 16 residues.

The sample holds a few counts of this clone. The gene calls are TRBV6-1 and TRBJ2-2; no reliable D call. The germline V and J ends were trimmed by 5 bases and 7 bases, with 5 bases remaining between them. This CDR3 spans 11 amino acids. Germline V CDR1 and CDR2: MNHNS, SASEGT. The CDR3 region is CASSRNGELFF. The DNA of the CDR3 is TGTGCCAGCAGTCGTAACGGGGAGCTGTTTTTT.

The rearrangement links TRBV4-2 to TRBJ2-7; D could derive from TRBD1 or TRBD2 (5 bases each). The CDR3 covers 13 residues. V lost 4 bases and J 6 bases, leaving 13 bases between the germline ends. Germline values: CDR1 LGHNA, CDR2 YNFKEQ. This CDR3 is CASSRIGTSEQYF. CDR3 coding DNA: TGTGCCAGCAGCCGGATAGGGACGTCCGAGCAGTACTTC.

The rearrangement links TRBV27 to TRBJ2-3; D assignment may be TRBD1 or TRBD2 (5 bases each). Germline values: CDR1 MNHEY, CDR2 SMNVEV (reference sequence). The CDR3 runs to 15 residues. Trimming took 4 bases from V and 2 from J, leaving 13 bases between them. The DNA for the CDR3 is TGTGCCAGCAGTTCTCCGGGACGGATCACAGATACGCAGTATTTT. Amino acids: CASSSPGRITDTQYF.

CDR3 coding DNA: TGTGCCAGCAGCTTTGGACTACCCAGCAATGAGCAGTTCTTC. It is translated as CASSFGLPSNEQFF. The chain couples TRBV7-9 to TRBJ2-1, with D tentatively TRBD2 (6 bases). Germline V gene data show CDR1 as SEHNR and CDR2 as FQNEAQ (reference sequence). The CDR3 has 14 amino acids. Deletions cut 3 bases from V and 6 bases from J, with 12 bases between.

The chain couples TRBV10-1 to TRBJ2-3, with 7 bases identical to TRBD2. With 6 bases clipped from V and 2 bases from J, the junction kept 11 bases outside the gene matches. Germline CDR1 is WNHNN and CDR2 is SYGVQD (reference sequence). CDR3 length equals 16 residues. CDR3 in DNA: TGCGCCAGCAGCCCTCGGCCTAGCGGCCTCACAGATACGCAGTATTTT. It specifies CASSPRPSGLTDTQYF.

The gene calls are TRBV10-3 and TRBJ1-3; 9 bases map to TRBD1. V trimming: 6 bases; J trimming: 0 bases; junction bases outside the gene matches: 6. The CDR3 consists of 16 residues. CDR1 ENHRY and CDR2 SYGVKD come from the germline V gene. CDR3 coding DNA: TGTGCCATCAGCAAGGACAGGGGTTTCTCTGGAAACACCATATATTTT. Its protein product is CAISKDRGFSGNTIYF.

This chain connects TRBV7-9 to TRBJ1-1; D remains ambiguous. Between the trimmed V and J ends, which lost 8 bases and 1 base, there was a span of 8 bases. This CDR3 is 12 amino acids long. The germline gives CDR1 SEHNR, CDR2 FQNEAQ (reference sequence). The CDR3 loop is CASGQSNTEAFF. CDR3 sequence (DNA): TGTGCCAGCGGCCAGTCGAACACTGAAGCTTTCTTT.

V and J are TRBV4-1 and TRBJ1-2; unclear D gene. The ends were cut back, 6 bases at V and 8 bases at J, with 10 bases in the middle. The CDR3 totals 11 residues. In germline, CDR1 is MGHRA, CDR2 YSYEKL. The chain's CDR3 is CASSSVSGYTF. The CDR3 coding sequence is TGCGCCAGCAGTTCGGTTTCGGGCTACACCTTC.

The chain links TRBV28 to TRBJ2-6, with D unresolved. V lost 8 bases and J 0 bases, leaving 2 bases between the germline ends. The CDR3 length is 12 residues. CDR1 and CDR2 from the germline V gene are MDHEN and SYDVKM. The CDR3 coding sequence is TGTGCCAGCTTCTCTGGGGCCAACGTCCTGACTTTC. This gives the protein CASFSGANVLTF.